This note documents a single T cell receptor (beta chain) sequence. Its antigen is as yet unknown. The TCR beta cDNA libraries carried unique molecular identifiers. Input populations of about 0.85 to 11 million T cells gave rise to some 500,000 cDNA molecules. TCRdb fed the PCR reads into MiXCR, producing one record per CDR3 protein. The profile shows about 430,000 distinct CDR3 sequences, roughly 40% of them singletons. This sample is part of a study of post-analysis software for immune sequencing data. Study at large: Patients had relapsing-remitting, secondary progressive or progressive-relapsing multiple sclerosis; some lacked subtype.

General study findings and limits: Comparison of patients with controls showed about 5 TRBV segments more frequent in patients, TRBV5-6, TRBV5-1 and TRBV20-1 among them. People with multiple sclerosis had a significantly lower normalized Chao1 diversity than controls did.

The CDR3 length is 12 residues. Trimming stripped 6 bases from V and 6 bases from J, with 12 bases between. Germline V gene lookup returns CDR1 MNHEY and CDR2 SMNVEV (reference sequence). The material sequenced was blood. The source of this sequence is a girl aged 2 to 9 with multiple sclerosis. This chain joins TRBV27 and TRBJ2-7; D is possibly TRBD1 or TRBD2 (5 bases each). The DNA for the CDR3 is TGTGCCAGCAGATCCGGGGCAGGCGAGCAGTACTTC. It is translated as CASRSGAGEQYF.